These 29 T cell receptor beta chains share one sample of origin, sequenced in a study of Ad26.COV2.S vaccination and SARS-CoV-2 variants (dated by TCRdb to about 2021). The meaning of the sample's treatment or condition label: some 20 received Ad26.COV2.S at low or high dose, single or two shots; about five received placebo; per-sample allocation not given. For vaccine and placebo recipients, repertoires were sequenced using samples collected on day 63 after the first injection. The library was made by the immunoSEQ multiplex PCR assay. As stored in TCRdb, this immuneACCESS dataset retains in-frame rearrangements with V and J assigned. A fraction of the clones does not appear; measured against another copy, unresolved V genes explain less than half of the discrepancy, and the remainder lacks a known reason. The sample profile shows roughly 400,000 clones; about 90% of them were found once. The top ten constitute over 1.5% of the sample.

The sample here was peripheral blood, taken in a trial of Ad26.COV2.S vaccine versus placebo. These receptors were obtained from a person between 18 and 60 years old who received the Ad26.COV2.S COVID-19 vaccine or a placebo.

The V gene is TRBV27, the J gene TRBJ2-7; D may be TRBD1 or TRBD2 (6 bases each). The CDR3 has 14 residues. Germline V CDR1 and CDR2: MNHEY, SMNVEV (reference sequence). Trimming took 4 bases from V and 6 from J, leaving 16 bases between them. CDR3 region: CASSWFGGPSEQYF. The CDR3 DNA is TGTGCCAGCAGTTGGTTTGGGGGGCCTTCCGAGCAGTACTTC.

CDR3 nucleotides: TGTGCCAGCAGCTCTACGGGGGGCCCTCTAGTGACGCAGTATTTT. Protein sequence: CASSSTGGPLVTQYF. This sequence joins TRBV7-2 and TRBJ2-3; possibly TRBD2 for D (7 bases). Germline V gene lookup returns CDR1 SGHTA and CDR2 FQGNSA. Between the trimmed V and J ends, which lost 4 bases and 9 bases, there was a span of 20 bases. The CDR3 has 15 amino acids. Full variable domain (rest looked up from reference TRBV7-2 and TRBJ2-3): GAGVSQSPSNKVTEKGKDVELRCDPISGHTALYWYRQSLGQGLEFLIYFQGNSAPDKSGLPSDRFSAERTGGSVSTLTIQRTQQEDSAVYLCASSSTGGPLVTQYFGPGTRLTVL.

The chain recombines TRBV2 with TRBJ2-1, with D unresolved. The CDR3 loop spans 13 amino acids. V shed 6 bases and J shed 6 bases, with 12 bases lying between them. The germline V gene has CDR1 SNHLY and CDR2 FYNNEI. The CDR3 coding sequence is TGTGCCAGCAGCCCCATGACGGCCAATGAGCAGTTCTTC. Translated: CASSPMTANEQFF.

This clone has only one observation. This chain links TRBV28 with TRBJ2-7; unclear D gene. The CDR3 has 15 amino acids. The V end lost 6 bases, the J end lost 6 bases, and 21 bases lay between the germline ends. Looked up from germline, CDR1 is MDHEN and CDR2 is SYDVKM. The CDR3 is CASSSPGGRRGEQYF. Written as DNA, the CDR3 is TGTGCCAGCAGCTCCCCAGGCGGTCGAAGAGGCGAGCAGTACTTC.

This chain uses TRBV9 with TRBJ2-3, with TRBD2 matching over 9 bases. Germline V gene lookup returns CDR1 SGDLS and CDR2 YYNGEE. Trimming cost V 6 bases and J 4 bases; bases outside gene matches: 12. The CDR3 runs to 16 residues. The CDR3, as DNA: TGTGCCAGCACCTCCCACATGGCGGGGGGGTCAGATACGCAGTATTTT. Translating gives CASTSHMAGGSDTQYF.

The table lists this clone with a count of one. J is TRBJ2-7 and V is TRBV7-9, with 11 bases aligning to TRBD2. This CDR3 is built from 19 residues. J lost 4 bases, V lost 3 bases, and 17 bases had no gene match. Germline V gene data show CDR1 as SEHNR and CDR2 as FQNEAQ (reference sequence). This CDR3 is CASSFSTGEKGLADYEQYF. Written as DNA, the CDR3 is TGTGCCAGCAGCTTTTCGACAGGGGAGAAGGGACTAGCGGATTACGAGCAGTACTTC.

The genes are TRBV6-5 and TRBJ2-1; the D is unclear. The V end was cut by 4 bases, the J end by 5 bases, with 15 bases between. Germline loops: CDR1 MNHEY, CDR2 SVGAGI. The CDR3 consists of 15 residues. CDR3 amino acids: CASSSAGPRDNEQFF. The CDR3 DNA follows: TGTGCCAGCAGTTCCGCTGGACCCCGGGACAATGAGCAGTTCTTC.

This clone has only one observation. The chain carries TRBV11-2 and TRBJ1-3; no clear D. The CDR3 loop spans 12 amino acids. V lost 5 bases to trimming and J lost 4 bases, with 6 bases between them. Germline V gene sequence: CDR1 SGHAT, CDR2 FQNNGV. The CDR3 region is CASSHRGNTIYF. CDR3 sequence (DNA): TGTGCCAGCAGCCACCGGGGAAACACCATATATTTT.

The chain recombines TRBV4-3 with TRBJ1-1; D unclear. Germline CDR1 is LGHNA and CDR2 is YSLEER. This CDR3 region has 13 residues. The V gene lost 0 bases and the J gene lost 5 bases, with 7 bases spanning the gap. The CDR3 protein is CASSQDGVTEAFF. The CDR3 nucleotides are TGCGCCAGCAGCCAAGATGGAGTAACTGAAGCTTTCTTT.

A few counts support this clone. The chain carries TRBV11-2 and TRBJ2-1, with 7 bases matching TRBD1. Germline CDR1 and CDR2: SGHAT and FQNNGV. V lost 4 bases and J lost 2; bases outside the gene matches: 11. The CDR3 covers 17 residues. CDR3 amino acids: CASSSSRVGQTYNEQFF. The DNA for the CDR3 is TGTGCCAGCAGCTCAAGCCGGGTGGGACAGACCTACAATGAGCAGTTCTTC. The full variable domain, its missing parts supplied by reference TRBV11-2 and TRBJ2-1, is EAGVAQSPRYKIIEKRQSVAFWCNPISGHATLYWYQQILGQGPKLLIQFQNNGVVDDSQLPKDRFSAERLKGVDSTLKIQPAKLEDSAVYLCASSSSRVGQTYNEQFFGPGTRLTVL.

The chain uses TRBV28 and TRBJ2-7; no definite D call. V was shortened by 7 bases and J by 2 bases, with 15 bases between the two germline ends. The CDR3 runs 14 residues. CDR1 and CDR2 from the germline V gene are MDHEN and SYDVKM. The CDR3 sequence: CASNPLFSPYEQYF. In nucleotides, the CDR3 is TGTGCCAGCAATCCCTTGTTTTCTCCCTACGAGCAGTACTTC. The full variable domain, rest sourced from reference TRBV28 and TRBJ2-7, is DVKVTQSSRYLVKRTGEKVFLECVQDMDHENMFWYRQDPGLGLRLIYFSYDVKMKEKGDIPEGYSVSREKKERFSLILESASTNQTSMYLCASNPLFSPYEQYFGPGTRLTVT.

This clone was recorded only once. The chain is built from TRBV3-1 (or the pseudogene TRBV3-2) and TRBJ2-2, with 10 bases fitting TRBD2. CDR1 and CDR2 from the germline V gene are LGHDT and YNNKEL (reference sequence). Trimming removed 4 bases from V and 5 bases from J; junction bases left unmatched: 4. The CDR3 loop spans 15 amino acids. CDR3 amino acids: CASSLAGGSTGELFF. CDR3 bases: TGTGCCAGCAGCCTAGCGGGGGGTAGTACCGGGGAGCTGTTTTTT.

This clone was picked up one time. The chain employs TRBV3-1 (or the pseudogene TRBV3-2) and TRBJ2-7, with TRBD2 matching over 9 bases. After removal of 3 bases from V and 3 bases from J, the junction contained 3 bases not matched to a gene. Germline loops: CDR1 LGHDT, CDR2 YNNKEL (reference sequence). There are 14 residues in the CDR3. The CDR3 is CASSQAGGNYEQYF. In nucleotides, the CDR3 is TGTGCCAGCAGCCAGGCGGGGGGGAACTACGAGCAGTACTTC.

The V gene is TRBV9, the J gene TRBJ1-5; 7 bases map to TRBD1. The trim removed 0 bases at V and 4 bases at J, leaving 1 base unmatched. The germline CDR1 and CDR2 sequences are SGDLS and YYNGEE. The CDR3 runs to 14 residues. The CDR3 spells CASSVGQGNQPQHF. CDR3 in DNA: TGTGCCAGCAGCGTAGGACAGGGAAATCAGCCCCAGCATTTT.

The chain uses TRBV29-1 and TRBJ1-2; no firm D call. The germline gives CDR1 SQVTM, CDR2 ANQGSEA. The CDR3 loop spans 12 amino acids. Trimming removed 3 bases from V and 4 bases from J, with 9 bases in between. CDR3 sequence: CSVDGSPYGYTF. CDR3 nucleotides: TGCAGCGTTGACGGTAGCCCCTATGGCTACACCTTC.

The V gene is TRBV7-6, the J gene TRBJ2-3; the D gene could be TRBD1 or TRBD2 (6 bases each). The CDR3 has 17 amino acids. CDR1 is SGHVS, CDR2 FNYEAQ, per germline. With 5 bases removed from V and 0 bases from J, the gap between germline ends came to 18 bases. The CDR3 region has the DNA TGTGCCAGCAGCCCAGATTCCGGGGGCTGGAGCACAGATACGCAGTATTTT. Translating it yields CASSPDSGGWSTDTQYF.

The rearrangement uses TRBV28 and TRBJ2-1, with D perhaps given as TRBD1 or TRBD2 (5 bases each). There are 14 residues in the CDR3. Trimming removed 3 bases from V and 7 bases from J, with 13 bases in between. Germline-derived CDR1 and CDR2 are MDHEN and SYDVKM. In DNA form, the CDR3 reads TGTGCCAGCAGTTTGTCAGGCAGGGAGAATGAGCAGTTCTTC. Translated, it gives CASSLSGRENEQFF.

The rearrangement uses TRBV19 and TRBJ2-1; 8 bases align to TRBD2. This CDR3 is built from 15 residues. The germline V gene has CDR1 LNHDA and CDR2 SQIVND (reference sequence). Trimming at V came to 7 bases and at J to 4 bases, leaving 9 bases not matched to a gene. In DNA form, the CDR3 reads TGTGCCAGTACCAAGGGGACTAGACTATACAATGAGCAGTTCTTC. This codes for CASTKGTRLYNEQFF. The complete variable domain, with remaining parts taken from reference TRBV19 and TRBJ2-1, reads DGGITQSPKYLFRKEGQNVTLSCEQNLNHDAMYWYRQDPGQGLRLIYYSQIVNDFQKGDIAEGYSVSREKKESFPLTVTSAQKNPTAFYLCASTKGTRLYNEQFFGPGTRLTVL.

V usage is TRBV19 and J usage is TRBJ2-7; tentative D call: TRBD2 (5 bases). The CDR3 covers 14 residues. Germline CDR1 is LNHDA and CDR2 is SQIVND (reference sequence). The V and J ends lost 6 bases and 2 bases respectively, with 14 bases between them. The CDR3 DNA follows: TGTGCCAGTAGCAAAGGAAGAGGGACCTACGAGCAGTACTTC. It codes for CASSKGRGTYEQYF.

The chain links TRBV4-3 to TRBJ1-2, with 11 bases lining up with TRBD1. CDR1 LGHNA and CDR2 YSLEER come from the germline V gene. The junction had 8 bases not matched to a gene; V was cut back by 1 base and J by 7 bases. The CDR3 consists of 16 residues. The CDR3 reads CASSQGGGQGAGGYTF. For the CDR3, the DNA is TGCGCCAGCAGCCAAGGGGGAGGACAGGGGGCCGGTGGCTACACCTTC.

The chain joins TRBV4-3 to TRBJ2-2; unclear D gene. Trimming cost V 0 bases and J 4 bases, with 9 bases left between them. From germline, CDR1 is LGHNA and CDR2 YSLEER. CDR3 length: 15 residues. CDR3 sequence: CASSQDVAGTGELFF. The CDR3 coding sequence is TGCGCCAGCAGCCAAGATGTGGCAGGCACCGGGGAGCTGTTTTTT.

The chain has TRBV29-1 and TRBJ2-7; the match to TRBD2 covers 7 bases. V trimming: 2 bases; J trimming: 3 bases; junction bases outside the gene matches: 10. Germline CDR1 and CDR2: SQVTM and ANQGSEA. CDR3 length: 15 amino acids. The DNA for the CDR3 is TGCAGCGTTGAAATCTCGGGACTATCAAGCTACGAGCAGTACTTC. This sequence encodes CSVEISGLSSYEQYF.

CDR3 protein: CASTGGLAGLLDTQYF. The CDR3 coding sequence is TGTGCCAGCACCGGCGGACTAGCGGGCCTATTAGATACGCAGTATTTT. The V call is TRBV5-4, the J call TRBJ2-3, with 11 bases identical to TRBD2. CDR1 is SGHNT and CDR2 is YYREEE in the germline V gene (reference sequence). This CDR3 contains 16 residues. Trimming removed 6 bases from V and 5 bases from J; junction bases left unmatched: 11.

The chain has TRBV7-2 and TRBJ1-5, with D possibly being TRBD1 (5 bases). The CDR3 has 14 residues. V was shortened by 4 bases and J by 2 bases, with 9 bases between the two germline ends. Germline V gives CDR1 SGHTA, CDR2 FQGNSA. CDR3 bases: TGTGCCAGCAGCTCAGGGACGGGCAATCAGCCCCAGCATTTT. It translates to CASSSGTGNQPQHF.

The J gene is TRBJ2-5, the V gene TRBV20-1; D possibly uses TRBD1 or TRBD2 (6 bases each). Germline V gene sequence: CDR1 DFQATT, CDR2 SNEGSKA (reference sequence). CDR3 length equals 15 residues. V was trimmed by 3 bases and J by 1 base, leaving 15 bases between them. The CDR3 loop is CSASRGADFQETQYF. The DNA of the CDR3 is TGCAGTGCTAGTAGGGGGGCGGACTTCCAAGAGACCCAGTACTTC.

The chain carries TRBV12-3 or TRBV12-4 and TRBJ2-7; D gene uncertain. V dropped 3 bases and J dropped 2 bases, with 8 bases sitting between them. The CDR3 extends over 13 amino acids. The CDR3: CASSFHITYEQYF. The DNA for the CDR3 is TGTGCCAGCAGTTTTCACATAACCTACGAGCAGTACTTC.

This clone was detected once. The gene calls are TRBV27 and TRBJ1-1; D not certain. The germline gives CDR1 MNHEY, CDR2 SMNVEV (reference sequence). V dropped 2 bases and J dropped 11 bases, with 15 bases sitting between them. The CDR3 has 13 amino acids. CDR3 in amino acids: CASSLRAGHDAFF. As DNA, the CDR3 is TGTGCCAGCAGTTTAAGGGCAGGCCATGACGCTTTCTTT.

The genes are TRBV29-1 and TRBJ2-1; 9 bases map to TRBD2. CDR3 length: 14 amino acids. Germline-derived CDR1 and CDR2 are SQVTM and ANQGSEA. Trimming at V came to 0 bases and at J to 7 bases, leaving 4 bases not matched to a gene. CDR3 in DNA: TGCAGCGTTGAAGATGGGCGGGGGGGGAATGAGCAGTTCTTC. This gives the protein CSVEDGRGGNEQFF.

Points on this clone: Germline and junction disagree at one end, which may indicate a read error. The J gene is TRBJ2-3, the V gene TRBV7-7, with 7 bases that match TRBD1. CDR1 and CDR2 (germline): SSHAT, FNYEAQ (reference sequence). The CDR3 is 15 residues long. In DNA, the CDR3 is TGTGCTAGCAGCCCTATAGGACAGGGCACAGATACGCAGTATTTT. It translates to CASSPIGQGTDTQYF.